One and the same sample provided the 28 T cell receptor beta chains below, sequenced in a study of T cells after yellow fever vaccination (dated by TCRdb to about 2019). The treatment or condition label, as the study defines it: live attenuated yellow fever vaccine strain. Receptor libraries were prepared by 5' RACE. Sequencing was performed on an Illumina HiSeq 2500. Using fastp at Q25 and MiXCR, TCRdb reprocessed the public reads and kept productive beta chains. Entries are consolidated by CDR3 protein sequence, retaining the most common genes and DNA. The table for this sample lists hundreds of thousands of distinct CDR3 sequences; about 9.9% of them were counted only once. The ten largest make up 18% of the sample. The specimen was PBMCs, collected on the day of the first yellow fever vaccination. The receptors come from a man younger than 35 who received the YFV17D yellow fever vaccine.

The rearrangement links TRBV12-3 or TRBV12-4 to TRBJ2-2; D is uncertain. V gave up 5 bases and J gave up 4 bases, with 5 bases separating them. This CDR3 is 12 amino acids long. CDR3 residues: CASSEITGELFF. The DNA of the CDR3 is TGTGCCAGCAGTGAAATCACCGGGGAGCTGTTTTTT.

The sample holds a few counts of this clonotype. V is TRBV7-9 and J is TRBJ2-5; 9 nucleotides agree with TRBD2. Germline CDR1 is SEHNR and CDR2 is FQNEAQ (reference sequence). Losses at the gene ends were 1 base for V and 2 bases for J; bases not matched to a gene: 8. CDR3 length: 17 residues. CDR3 amino acids: CASSLEVTSGTQETQYF. The CDR3 region has the DNA TGTGCCAGCAGCTTAGAGGTGACTAGCGGAACTCAAGAGACCCAGTACTTC.

J is TRBJ1-5 and V is TRBV12-3 or TRBV12-4, with D uncertain. The CDR3 is 15 amino acids. V was clipped by 6 bases and J by 3 bases, with 15 bases between them. The CDR3 spells CASSQNDRINQPQHF. The DNA for the CDR3 is TGTGCCAGCAGCCAAAACGACCGTATCAATCAGCCCCAGCATTTT.

The chain uses TRBV15 and TRBJ2-3, with a tentative D call TRBD1 (5 bases). Germline CDR1 and CDR2: LNHNV and YYDKDF (reference sequence). The CDR3 extends over 15 amino acids. Deletions cut 0 bases from V and 3 bases from J, with 10 bases between. CDR3 in amino acids: CATSRDHAGTDTQYF. CDR3 nucleotides: TGTGCCACCAGCAGAGATCATGCAGGGACAGATACGCAGTATTTT.

The chain carries TRBV18 and TRBJ2-5; D is perhaps TRBD2 (6 bases). The germline V gene encodes CDR1 KGHSH and CDR2 LQKENI. The CDR3 contains 15 residues. Trimming shortened V by 2 bases and J by 4 bases, and 14 bases separated the two germline ends. CDR3 sequence (DNA): TGTGCCAGCTCACCAGGCTCGCGGGACGGAGAGACCCAGTACTTC. This encodes CASSPGSRDGETQYF.

This clonotype was seen a few times. The V gene is TRBV4-2, the J gene TRBJ2-3; TRBD2 matches 8 bases. From germline, CDR1 is LGHNA and CDR2 YNFKEQ. The CDR3 runs to 16 residues. V lost 0 bases, J lost 2 bases, and 4 bases stayed unmatched. The CDR3 bases are TGTGCCAGCAGCCAAGAACCAGCGGGGGCCACAGATACGCAGTATTTT. Its translation is CASSQEPAGATDTQYF.

The table lists this clonotype with a few counts. The rearrangement uses TRBV7-3 and TRBJ2-1, with TRBD2 matching over 12 bases. CDR1 SGHTA and CDR2 FQGTGA come from the germline V gene. The CDR3 sequence is 15 residues long. V shed 5 bases and J 6 bases; nucleotides not matched to a gene: 5. The CDR3 coding sequence is TGTGCCAGCAGCCTCCTAGCGGGGGGGGGCAATGAGCAGTTCTTC. Protein: CASSLLAGGGNEQFF.

This clonotype was found a few times. The chain has TRBV7-2 and TRBJ1-6; D is perhaps TRBD1 (6 bases). This CDR3 comprises 15 residues. Per germline, CDR1 SGHTA and CDR2 FQGNSA. V lost 6 bases to trimming and J lost 6 bases, with 15 bases between them. DNA of the CDR3: TGTGCCAGCAGTGCCCATACAGGGACTAATTCACCCCTCCACTTT. This translates into CASSAHTGTNSPLHF.

This sequence joins TRBV7-8 and TRBJ1-6; D is perhaps TRBD1 (6 bases). V dropped 5 bases and J dropped 8 bases, with 13 bases sitting between them. Germline V gives CDR1 SGHVS, CDR2 FQNEAQ. The CDR3 consists of 14 residues. The CDR3: CASSPGTRDSPLHF. CDR3 in DNA: TGTGCCAGCAGCCCCGGGACAAGGGATTCACCCCTCCACTTT.

This clonotype was counted a few times. The V and J genes are TRBV4-1 and TRBJ2-1; TRBD1 agrees at 10 bases. Unmatched junction bases numbered 2, after V lost 3 bases and J lost 3 bases. The CDR3 covers 15 residues. From germline, CDR1 is MGHRA and CDR2 YSYEKL. The CDR3 region is CASSHGQGDYNEQFF. The DNA for the CDR3 is TGCGCCAGCAGCCATGGACAGGGGGACTACAATGAGCAGTTCTTC.

This clonotype was found a few times. The chain joins TRBV5-1 to TRBJ2-7, with D tentatively TRBD1 (8 bases). Germline loops: CDR1 SGHRS, CDR2 YFSETQ. The length of the CDR3 is 15 residues. Between the trimmed V and J ends, which lost 4 bases and 0 bases, there was a span of 14 bases. In DNA form, the CDR3 reads TGCGCCAGCAGCCGGGGGGACAGGAGCTCCTACGAGCAGTACTTC. Amino acid sequence: CASSRGDRSSYEQYF.

The table lists this clonotype with a few counts. The chain uses TRBV12-3 or TRBV12-4 and TRBJ1-5; D not resolved. This CDR3 region has 14 residues. V lost 5 bases to trimming and J lost 7 bases, with 15 bases between them. CDR3 residues: CASSPGGSTQPQHF. CDR3 sequence (DNA): TGTGCCAGCAGTCCCGGTGGCAGTACACAGCCCCAGCATTTT.

The chain recombines TRBV4-1 with TRBJ1-5, with a weak D call TRBD1 (6 bases). This CDR3 has 13 amino acids. With 4 bases removed from V and 7 bases from J, the gap between germline ends came to 11 bases. Germline V lookup: CDR1 MGHRA, CDR2 YSYEKL. CDR3 amino acids: CASSPQGRQPQHF. The CDR3 nucleotides read TGCGCCAGCAGCCCACAGGGTCGGCAGCCCCAGCATTTT.

This chain connects TRBV30 to TRBJ1-1; 7 positions match TRBD1. The junction had 5 bases not matched to a gene; V was cut back by 5 bases and J by 2 bases. The germline CDR1 and CDR2 sequences are GTSNPN and SVGIG (reference sequence). This CDR3 comprises 13 residues. For the CDR3, the DNA is TGTGCCTGGGGGGGACAGTCCAACACTGAAGCTTTCTTT. Translated: CAWGGQSNTEAFF.

There are a few counts of this clonotype. The chain has TRBV6-5 and TRBJ1-2, with TRBD1 matching over 10 bases. V was pared by 1 base and J by 6 bases, with 8 bases of the junction left unmatched. This CDR3 spans 16 amino acids. Looked up from germline, CDR1 is MNHEY and CDR2 is SVGAGI. CDR3 amino acids: CASSYYGRDRGHGYTF. In DNA, the CDR3 is TGTGCCAGCAGTTACTATGGTCGGGACAGGGGTCATGGCTACACCTTC.

This chain uses TRBV6-5 with TRBJ2-7; D gene uncertain. The V gene lost 2 bases and the J gene lost 2 bases, with 4 bases spanning the gap. CDR1 MNHEY and CDR2 SVGAGI come from the germline V gene. This CDR3 is 12 amino acids long. The CDR3 DNA reads as TGTGCCAGCAGTTACAATACCTACGAGCAGTACTTC. Its translation is CASSYNTYEQYF.

The chain is built from TRBV20-1 and TRBJ2-3; D remains unclear. V was trimmed by 0 bases and J by 6 bases, leaving 4 bases between them. Germline CDR1 is DFQATT and CDR2 is SNEGSKA (reference sequence). The length of the CDR3 is 11 residues. The CDR3, as DNA: TGCAGTGCTAGAGAGGGGGATACGCAGTATTTT. It is translated as CSAREGDTQYF.

The gene calls are TRBV6-1 and TRBJ1-5, with D possibly being TRBD1 (5 bases). Germline V CDR1 and CDR2: MNHNS, SASEGT. This CDR3 comprises 15 residues. Trimming cost V 5 bases and J 1 base, with 12 bases left between them. The chain's CDR3 is CASSIFQGSNQPQHF. The DNA for the CDR3 is TGTGCCAGCAGTATTTTTCAGGGAAGCAATCAGCCCCAGCATTTT.

This clonotype was observed a handful of times. The chain combines TRBV20-1 with TRBJ1-1; 7 nucleotides line up with TRBD1. Germline CDR1 and CDR2: DFQATT and SNEGSKA (reference sequence). The CDR3 loop spans 11 amino acids. Trimming cost V 8 bases and J 1 base; bases outside gene matches: 1. The CDR3 reads CSPGGNTEAFF. Written as DNA, the CDR3 is TGCAGTCCAGGGGGGAACACTGAAGCTTTCTTT.

This clonotype came up a few times. The V gene is TRBV7-2, the J gene TRBJ1-1, with D possibly being TRBD1 (5 bases). Deletions cut 6 bases from V and 5 bases from J, with 22 bases between. This CDR3 contains 16 residues. CDR1 is SGHTA and CDR2 is FQGNSA in the germline V gene. The CDR3 bases are TGTGCCAGCAGTTTTCTTTACCAGGGAGGTGTTACTGAAGCTTTCTTT. It yields the protein CASSFLYQGGVTEAFF.

In its sample, this clonotype was seen a few times. The V gene is TRBV6-5, the J gene TRBJ2-7; D possibly corresponds to TRBD2 (7 bases). V shed 5 bases and J shed 7 bases, with 12 bases lying between them. The CDR3 runs 12 residues. From germline, CDR1 is MNHEY and CDR2 SVGAGI. Here the CDR3 reads CASSQAGAEQYF. CDR3 coding DNA: TGTGCCAGCAGTCAGGCGGGGGCTGAGCAGTACTTC.

The chain employs TRBV6-4 and TRBJ2-3; the D gene is possibly TRBD2 (5 bases). V lost 8 bases to trimming and J lost 2 bases, with 20 bases between them. Looked up from germline, CDR1 is MRHNA and CDR2 is SNTAGT. The CDR3 loop spans 16 amino acids. Written as DNA, the CDR3 is TGTGCCAGCGGCGAAAAAGGAGGTGAGGTCACAGATACGCAGTATTTT. Protein sequence: CASGEKGGEVTDTQYF.

The table lists this clonotype with a few counts. The chain combines TRBV2 with TRBJ1-5; the D is unclear. The V gene lost 3 bases and the J gene lost 4 bases, with 16 bases spanning the gap. The CDR3 loop spans 16 amino acids. CDR1 SNHLY and CDR2 FYNNEI come from the germline V gene. The CDR3 nucleotides read TGTGCCAGCAGTGAGTCCGGGCCAACGAGGAATCAGCCCCAGCATTTT. It is translated as CASSESGPTRNQPQHF.

The table lists this clonotype with many counts. V usage is TRBV7-6 and J usage is TRBJ2-5, with 8 bases lining up with TRBD1. Germline V lookup: CDR1 SGHVS, CDR2 FNYEAQ. Unmatched junction bases numbered 8, after V lost 1 base and J lost 7 bases. The CDR3 is 15 residues long. For the CDR3, the DNA is TGTGCCAGCAGCTTAGGACAGTTTGGACAGGGGACCCAGTACTTC. It encodes CASSLGQFGQGTQYF.

This clonotype was found many times. This sequence joins TRBV19 and TRBJ1-6; D remains unclear. CDR3 length: 13 amino acids. In germline, CDR1 is LNHDA, CDR2 SQIVND (reference sequence). Trimming cost V 1 base and J 4 bases, with 2 bases left between them. The CDR3 spells CASSIGYNSPLHF. In nucleotides, the CDR3 is TGTGCCAGTAGTATAGGGTATAATTCACCCCTCCACTTT.

The chain has TRBV2 and TRBJ1-1; D is uncertain. Per the germline V gene, CDR1 is SNHLY and CDR2 is FYNNEI. This CDR3 is 14 amino acids long. V shed 5 bases and J shed 6 bases, with 16 bases lying between them. The CDR3 loop is CASSLAGPEAEAFF. As DNA, the CDR3 is TGTGCCAGCAGTCTAGCTGGCCCGGAGGCTGAAGCTTTCTTT.

This clonotype was seen a handful of times. The rearrangement joins TRBV6-2 or TRBV6-3 to TRBJ2-5; no reliable D call. Trimming took 2 bases from V and 3 from J, leaving 7 bases between them. The CDR3 totals 13 residues. CDR1 is MNHEY and CDR2 is SVGEGT in the germline V gene. The CDR3 region has the DNA TGTGCCAGCAGTTACCGTTGGGAAGAGACCCAGTACTTC. It yields the protein CASSYRWEETQYF.

This clonotype was counted a few times. The rearrangement joins TRBV18 to TRBJ2-3, with D perhaps TRBD2 (6 bases). Trimming cost V 6 bases and J 1 base, with 17 bases left between them. The CDR3 has 16 residues. CDR1 KGHSH and CDR2 LQKENI come from the germline V gene. In DNA form, the CDR3 reads TGTGCCAGCTCGCCGGCGCCCCAGCGGGGCACAGATACGCAGTATTTT. Translating gives CASSPAPQRGTDTQYF.